This T cell receptor (beta chain) was obtained from a study of stem cell transplantation in POMP-related autoinflammatory disease. Points from the study as a whole: In PRAID patients, the number of distinct TRB V-J gene pairings was restricted.

The data were produced by immunoSEQ multiplex PCR, yet TCRdb's version contains in-frame clones alone and is incomplete. The sample holds roughly 68,000 clones, roughly 90% seen once. CDR3 length: 14 residues. The V end was cut by 4 bases, the J end by 6 bases, with 12 bases between. The germline V gene has CDR1 MDHEN and CDR2 SYDVKM. As concerns this clone: Its antigen is unidentified.

Sequencing was performed on CD4+ T cells from PBMCs, taken after stem cell transplantation. This receptor was taken from a human patient with POMP-related autoinflammation and immune dysregulation (PRAID). The graft donor may have given rise to some T cells. The chain is built from TRBV28 and TRBJ1-4, with D maybe TRBD1 (6 bases). Here the CDR3 reads CASSSPGADEKLFF. The CDR3 nucleotides read TGTGCCAGCAGTTCCCCAGGGGCCGATGAAAAACTGTTTTTT.